A selection of T cell receptor beta chains follows, all from one sample in a study of cytomegalovirus exposure and HLA in healthy donors. Libraries were prepared by immunoSEQ multiplex PCR; TCRdb keeps only in-frame clonotypes and omits some of them. The sample holds under 150,000 clones, about 82% seen once. The source material was PBMCs. These receptors were taken from a man aged 25 to 45 in good health and CMV-seronegative. CDR3s include the opening cysteine and the closing phenylalanine or tryptophan. D genes are given only for firm matches. Clone size is not always given. Where it is, it says once, few, many or a class for expanded clones.

D gene,V gene,J gene,clone size,CDR3 DNA,CDR3 protein
-,TRBV19,TRBJ2-7,-,TGTGCCAGTAGCGGGGGATCGTACGAGCAGTACTTC,CASSGGSYEQYF
TRBD1,TRBV19,TRBJ1-5,few,TGTGCCAGTACTAACCAAGGGACAGACAGGTCGCCCCAGCATTTT,CASTNQGTDRSPQHF
TRBD2,TRBV5-4,TRBJ2-1,-,TGTGCCAGCAGCTTTTCCGGGACTAGCGGGAGAGGGAATGAGCAGTTCTTC,CASSFSGTSGRGNEQFF
TRBD2,TRBV7-6,TRBJ2-5,-,TGTGCCAGCAGCCCCACTAGCGGCCAAGAGACCCAGTACTTC,CASSPTSGQETQYF
TRBD1,TRBV5-1,TRBJ1-5,-,TGCGCCAGCAGCACATGGACAGGGAGCAATCAGCCCCAGCATTTT,CASSTWTGSNQPQHF
TRBD1,TRBV6-5,TRBJ2-7,-,TGTGCCAGCAGCTCGGGACAGGGGACTGGCGAGCAGTACTTC,CASSSGQGTGEQYF
TRBD1,TRBV28,TRBJ1-2,-,TGTGCCAGCAGTCGACAATCGGACAGGCTTGTTGGCTACACCTTC,CASSRQSDRLVGYTF
-,TRBV29-1,TRBJ2-7,-,TGCAGCGTTGAAGGACAGGCGAACTACGAGCAGTACTTC,CSVEGQANYEQYF
-,TRBV5-1,TRBJ2-7,-,TGCGCCAGCCGATACCCCAGGCCAGGGGAGCGGGGAGTATCCTACGAGCAGTACTTC,CASRYPRPGERGVSYEQYF
TRBD2,TRBV2,TRBJ2-7,-,TGTGCCAGCAGTCAGTCCAACCTCCGGGACTATTCCTACGAGCAGTACTTC,CASSQSNLRDYSYEQYF
TRBD1,TRBV18,TRBJ2-5,once,TGTGCCAGCTCACAACAACAGGGGGCTCGGGAGACCCAGTACTTC,CASSQQQGARETQYF
TRBD1,TRBV28,TRBJ1-5,-,TGTGCCAGCAGTTTAATCAGGGGGGCGGTAGGCAATCAGCCCCAGCATTTT,CASSLIRGAVGNQPQHF
TRBD1,TRBV19,TRBJ2-3,-,TGTGCCAGTAGTAGGGGACAGTTTCTTAGCACAGATACGCAGTATTTT,CASSRGQFLSTDTQYF
-,TRBV27,TRBJ2-7,-,TGTGCCAGCAGTTCGGCCTACGAGCAGTACTTC,CASSSAYEQYF
-,TRBV4-2,TRBJ1-2,-,TGTGCCAGCAGCCAAGATCGCAGGGATGGCTACACCTTC,CASSQDRRDGYTF
TRBD1,TRBV9,TRBJ2-5,-,TGTGCCAGCAGCTTGGGCCCCTTGGACAGGGAAGGTTCAGAGACCCAGTACTTC,CASSLGPLDREGSETQYF
TRBD2,TRBV28,TRBJ2-1,-,TGTGCCAGCAGTTTGGCGGGAGGGCCGGGGAATGAGCAGTTCTTC,CASSLAGGPGNEQFF
-,TRBV19,TRBJ1-4,-,TGTGCCAGTAGTATAGAGGGCCTCAGTCGTGAAAAACTGTTTTTT,CASSIEGLSREKLFF
-,TRBV7-3,TRBJ1-4,once,TGTGCCAGCAGCCAAGGAGGAGAAAAACTGTTTTTT,CASSQGGEKLFF
-,TRBV28,TRBJ1-5,-,TGTGCCAGCAGTTTAATTTATGGGGCAGGAAACAATCAGCCCCAGCATTTT,CASSLIYGAGNNQPQHF
-,TRBV16,TRBJ1-1,-,TGTGCCAGCAGCCAATCGGGAGGGGCTGAAGCTTTCTTT,CASSQSGGAEAFF
TRBD1,TRBV11-2,TRBJ1-3,-,TGTGCCAGCAGCGTCCAGGGGGTCGGAAACACCATATATTTT,CASSVQGVGNTIYF
-,TRBV4-1,TRBJ2-5,-,TGCGCCAGCAGCCAATTCGCGGGATCCCCAAGGGAGACCCAGTACTTC,CASSQFAGSPRETQYF
-,TRBV6-6,TRBJ1-1,few,TGTGCCAGCAGTTATTACGGTGAAGCTTTCTTT,CASSYYGEAFF
TRBD2,TRBV4-2,TRBJ2-1,-,TGTGCCAGCAGCCAAGAGGGACTAGCGGGGGTCTACAATGAGCAGTTCTTC,CASSQEGLAGVYNEQFF
TRBD1,TRBV5-1,TRBJ1-3,-,TGCGCCAGCAGCCTGGACAGGGACTCTGGAAACACCATATATTTT,CASSLDRDSGNTIYF
-,TRBV28,TRBJ2-7,-,TGTGCCAGCAGACCGGCACTAGGGTCCTACGAGCAGTACTTC,CASRPALGSYEQYF
TRBD1,TRBV7-8,TRBJ1-1,-,TGTGCCAGCAGCCCGGACAGGGCGAGGAACACTGAAGCTTTCTTT,CASSPDRARNTEAFF
-,TRBV2,TRBJ2-7,-,TGTGCCAGCAGTGTCACCTACGAGCAGTACTTC,CASSVTYEQYF
TRBD2,TRBV29-1,TRBJ2-2,-,TGCAGCGTTGGGCTAGCGGGAACCGGGGAGCTGTTTTTT,CSVGLAGTGELFF
-,TRBV28,TRBJ2-7,-,TGTGCCAGCAGAACAGGGTACATGGCGAGGGGCGAGCAGTACTTC,CASRTGYMARGEQYF
-,TRBV5-1,TRBJ2-7,-,TGCGCCAGCAGCTTGGTTCCGGGTGACGGCTCCTACGAGCAGTACTTC,CASSLVPGDGSYEQYF
TRBD1,TRBV28,TRBJ2-5,once,TGTGCCAGCAGTTTAGGGACAGGAGAGGAGACCCAGTACTTC,CASSLGTGEETQYF
TRBD2,TRBV10-1,TRBJ2-3,-,TGCGCCAGCAGTGACAGCGGGATAACAGATACGCAGTATTTT,CASSDSGITDTQYF
TRBD1,TRBV6-1,TRBJ1-2,-,TGTGCCAGCAAAAAGGACAGGAACTATGGCTACACCTTC,CASKKDRNYGYTF
TRBD2,TRBV6-5,TRBJ2-3,few,TGTGCCAGCGGGAGGGACGGTGGTTCTGTTACGCAGTATTTT,CASGRDGGSVTQYF
-,TRBV4-1,TRBJ1-5,-,TGCGCCAGCAGCCAAGATGGGCAGGGCGTGCAGCCCCAGCATTTT,CASSQDGQGVQPQHF
TRBD1,TRBV15,TRBJ1-5,-,TGTGCCACCGAGGGGGCTGGTGGCAATCAGCCCCAGAATTTT,CATEGAGGNQPQNF
-,TRBV7-9,TRBJ1-4,-,TGTGCCAGCAGCTCCCAGATAACTAATGAAAAACTGTTTTTT,CASSSQITNEKLFF
TRBD2,TRBV4-1,TRBJ2-1,-,TGCGCCAGCAGCGGGGCGGGGGGGAGGGGTACCTACAATGAGCAGTTCTTC,CASSGAGGRGTYNEQFF
TRBD1,TRBV18,TRBJ2-7,-,TGTGCCAGCTCCCGACAGGGCTCGACTTCCGAGCAGTACTTC,CASSRQGSTSEQYF
TRBD1,TRBV5-1,TRBJ2-3,-,TGCGCCAGCAGCTCTGGGACAGCCACAGATACGCAGTATTTT,CASSSGTATDTQYF
TRBD1,TRBV29-1,TRBJ1-3,-,TGCAGCGTTGAAACAGGGGGCTATGGAAACACCATATATTTT,CSVETGGYGNTIYF
-,TRBV28,TRBJ1-3,once,TGTGCCAGCAGTTTTGTGTACTCTGGAAACACCATATATTTT,CASSFVYSGNTIYF
-,TRBV18,TRBJ2-4,once,TGTGCCAGCTCACCCGCCGGGACTCACGAAAACATTCAGTACTTC,CASSPAGTHENIQYF
-,TRBV5-6,TRBJ2-7,few,TGTGCCAGCAGCTTTAGGGGGGAGCAGTACTTC,CASSFRGEQYF
-,TRBV11-2,TRBJ2-7,-,TGTGCCAGCAGCTCAGGCCGGGGGTTCTCCTACGAGCAGTACTTC,CASSSGRGFSYEQYF
-,TRBV5-8,TRBJ1-4,once,TGTGCCAGCAGCTTGGCGACAAAGAATAATGAAAAACTGTTTTTT,CASSLATKNNEKLFF
TRBD1,TRBV2,TRBJ2-7,-,TGTGCCAGCAACATGCGGACAGGGACCCACGAGCAGTACTTC,CASNMRTGTHEQYF
TRBD1,TRBV5-1,TRBJ2-7,-,TGCGCCAGCAGCTTGGTTGGCAGGGGGCGTAAGAATTGGTCCTACGAGCAGTACTTC,CASSLVGRGRKNWSYEQYF
TRBD1,TRBV28,TRBJ1-1,-,TGTGCCAGCAGTTTCCCGACCGATACGGGACAGAGGAACACTGAAGCTTTCTTT,CASSFPTDTGQRNTEAFF
-,TRBV21-1,TRBJ2-7,-,TGTGCCAGCAGCACCGGACAGGGGGCCGGTTCCTACGAGCAGTACTTC,CASSTGQGAGSYEQYF
TRBD2,TRBV19,TRBJ2-7,-,TGTGCCAGTAGTATCCGGAACGGGAGGGCCCTCGAGCAGTACTTC,CASSIRNGRALEQYF
-,TRBV6-5,TRBJ1-4,-,TGTGCCAGCAGTTACAAAGGGGGGAGCGGGGGAAAACTGTTTTTT,CASSYKGGSGGKLFF